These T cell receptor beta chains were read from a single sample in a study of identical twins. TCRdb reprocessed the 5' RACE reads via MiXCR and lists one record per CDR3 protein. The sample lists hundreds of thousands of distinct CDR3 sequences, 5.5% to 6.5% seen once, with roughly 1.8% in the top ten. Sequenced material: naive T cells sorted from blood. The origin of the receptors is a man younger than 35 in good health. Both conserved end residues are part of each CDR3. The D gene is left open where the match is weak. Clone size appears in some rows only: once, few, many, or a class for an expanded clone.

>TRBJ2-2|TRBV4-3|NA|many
CASSHPRGTGELFF
TGCGCCAGCAGCCACCCTAGGGGTACCGGGGAGCTGTTTTTT
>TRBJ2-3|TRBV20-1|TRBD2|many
CSAGTAGLAGELTDTQYF
TGCAGTGCTGGGACAGCGGGACTAGCGGGAGAACTCACAGATACGCAGTATTTT
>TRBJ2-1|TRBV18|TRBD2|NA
CASSPPAQSTSGSDEQFF
TGTGCCAGCTCACCACCGGCGCAGTCGACTAGCGGGAGTGATGAGCAGTTCTTC
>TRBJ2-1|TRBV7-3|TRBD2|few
CASSSGLGVDEQFF
TGTGCCAGCAGCTCGGGACTAGGAGTCGATGAGCAGTTCTTC
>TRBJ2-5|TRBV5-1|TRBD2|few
CASTSGTGGETQYF
TGCGCCAGCACCTCCGGGACGGGGGGAGAGACCCAGTACTTC
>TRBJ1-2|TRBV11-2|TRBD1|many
CAINRGRTFFGYTF
TGTGCCATAAACAGGGGGCGAACTTTTTTTGGCTACACCTTC
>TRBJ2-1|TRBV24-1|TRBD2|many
CATGTREHNEQFF
TGTGCCACCGGGACTAGAGAACACAATGAGCAGTTCTTC
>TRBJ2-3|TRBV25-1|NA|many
CASSDYYTDTQYF
TGTGCCAGCAGTGACTACTACACAGATACGCAGTATTTT
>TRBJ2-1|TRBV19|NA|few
CASADSTYSSYNEQFF
TGTGCCAGTGCAGACTCTACATACTCTTCCTACAATGAGCAGTTCTTC
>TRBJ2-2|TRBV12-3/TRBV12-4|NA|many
CASSLSLPNTGELFF
TGTGCCAGCAGTTTATCGCTACCCAACACCGGGGAGCTGTTTTTT
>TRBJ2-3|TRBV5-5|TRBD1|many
CASSTRTGGVSDTQYF
TGTGCCAGCAGCACCCGGACAGGGGGCGTATCAGATACGCAGTATTTT
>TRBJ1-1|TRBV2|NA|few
CASTSWVFSVTEAFF
TGTGCCAGCACCTCGTGGGTTTTCTCGGTCACTGAAGCTTTCTTT
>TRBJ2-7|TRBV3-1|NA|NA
CASSQTALVRNYEQYF
TGTGCCAGCAGCCAAACGGCCCTTGTTAGGAACTACGAGCAGTACTTC
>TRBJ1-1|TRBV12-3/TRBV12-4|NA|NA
CASSFVGTAEAFF
TGTGCCAGCAGTTTCGTAGGGACCGCTGAAGCTTTCTTT
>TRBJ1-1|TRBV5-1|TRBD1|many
CASSPGQGATEAFF
TGCGCCAGCAGCCCCGGACAGGGGGCAACTGAAGCTTTCTTT
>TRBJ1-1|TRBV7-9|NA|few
CASSQASAEAFF
TGTGCCAGCAGCCAGGCGAGCGCTGAAGCTTTCTTT
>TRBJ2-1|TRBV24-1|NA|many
CATSDLNNEQFF
TGTGCCACCAGTGATTTGAACAATGAGCAGTTCTTC
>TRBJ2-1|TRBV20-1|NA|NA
CSARDSNSGEQFF
TGCAGTGCTAGAGACTCGAACAGCGGTGAGCAGTTCTTC
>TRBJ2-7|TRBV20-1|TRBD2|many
CSARDQSSGGYEQYF
TGCAGTGCTAGAGATCAGTCTAGCGGGGGCTACGAGCAGTACTTC
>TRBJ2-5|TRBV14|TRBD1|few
CASSPLRTGRSETQYF
TGTGCCAGCAGCCCTCTCCGGACAGGGCGCTCGGAGACCCAGTACTTC
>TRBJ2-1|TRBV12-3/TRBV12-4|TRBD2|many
CASTSRGSRLAGYNEQFF
TGTGCCAGCACTTCCCGGGGGAGTAGGCTAGCGGGTTACAATGAGCAGTTCTTC
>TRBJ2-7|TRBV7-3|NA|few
CASSLGRKAPYEQYF
TGTGCCAGCAGCTTGGGACGGAAGGCTCCCTACGAGCAGTACTTC
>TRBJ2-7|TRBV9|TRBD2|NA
CASSVGGAGGSYEQYF
TGTGCCAGCAGCGTAGGCGGCGCGGGAGGTTCTTACGAGCAGTACTTC
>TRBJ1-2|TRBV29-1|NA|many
CSVDRGSHGYTF
TGCAGCGTTGATCGAGGCTCCCATGGCTACACCTTC
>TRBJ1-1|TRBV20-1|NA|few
CSASAPGLLNTEAFF
TGCAGTGCTAGCGCCCCGGGGTTATTGAACACTGAAGCTTTCTTT
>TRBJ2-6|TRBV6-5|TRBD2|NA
CASSWFGGETYSGANVLTF
TGTGCCAGCAGTTGGTTCGGGGGGGAGACCTACTCTGGGGCCAACGTCCTGACTTTC
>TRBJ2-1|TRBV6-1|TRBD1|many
CASSDPGQGLNEQFF
TGTGCCAGCAGTGACCCGGGACAGGGTCTGAATGAGCAGTTCTTC
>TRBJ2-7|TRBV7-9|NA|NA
CASSSYGYEQYF
TGTGCCAGCAGCTCTTATGGCTACGAGCAGTACTTC
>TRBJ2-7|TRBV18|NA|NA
CASSPNGLYYEQYF
TGTGCCAGCTCACCCAACGGACTGTACTACGAGCAGTACTTC
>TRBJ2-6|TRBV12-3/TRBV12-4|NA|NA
CASSYGRLSGANVLTF
TGTGCCAGCAGTTACGGACGCCTCTCTGGGGCCAACGTCCTGACTTTC
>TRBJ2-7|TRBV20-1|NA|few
CSARARDGYEQYF
TGCAGTGCTAGAGCAAGGGACGGCTACGAGCAGTACTTC
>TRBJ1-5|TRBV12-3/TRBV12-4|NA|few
CASSFSRIRQPQHF
TGTGCCAGCAGTTTTTCTCGGATAAGGCAGCCCCAGCATTTT
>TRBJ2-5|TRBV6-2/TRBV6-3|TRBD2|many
CASSYREAQETQYF
TGTGCCAGCAGTTATCGGGAGGCTCAAGAGACCCAGTACTTC
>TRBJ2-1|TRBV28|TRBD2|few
CAGGGGNFVNEQFF
TGTGCCGGCGGGGGGGGGAATTTTGTCAATGAGCAGTTCTTC
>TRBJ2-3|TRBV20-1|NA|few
CSARGVNFGGDTQYF
TGCAGTGCTAGAGGAGTAAACTTTGGGGGGGATACGCAGTATTTT
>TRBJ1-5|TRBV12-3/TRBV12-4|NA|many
CASSFSQGPNQPQHF
TGTGCCAGCAGTTTCTCACAGGGACCCAATCAGCCCCAGCATTTT
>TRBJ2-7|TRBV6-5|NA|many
CASSSIGGYEQYF
TGTGCCAGCAGTTCCATAGGGGGGTACGAGCAGTACTTC
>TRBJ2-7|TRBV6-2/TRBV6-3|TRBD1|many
CASSFPPGTGIYEQYF
TGTGCCAGCAGTTTCCCTCCCGGGACAGGGATTTACGAGCAGTACTTC
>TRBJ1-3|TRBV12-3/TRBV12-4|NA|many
CASSPLRGSGNTIYF
TGTGCCAGCAGTCCCTTGAGGGGGTCTGGAAACACCATATATTTT
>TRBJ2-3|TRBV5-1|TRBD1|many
CASSYRTGTDTQYF
TGCGCCAGCAGCTATCGGACAGGGACAGATACGCAGTATTTT
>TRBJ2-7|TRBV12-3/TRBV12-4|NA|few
CASSFLRSYEQYF
TGTGCCAGCAGTTTTTTAAGGTCCTACGAGCAGTACTTC
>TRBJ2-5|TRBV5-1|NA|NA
CASSSDVGTQYF
TGCGCCAGCAGCTCGGACGTGGGGACCCAGTACTTC
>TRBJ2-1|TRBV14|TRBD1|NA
CASSQGQGASWNEQFF
TGTGCCAGCAGCCAAGGGCAGGGGGCCTCCTGGAATGAGCAGTTCTTC
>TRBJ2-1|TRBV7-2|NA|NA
CASSRDVRQFF
TGTGCCAGCAGCCGGGACGTTCGGCAGTTCTTC
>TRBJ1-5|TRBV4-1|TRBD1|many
CASSQTRGPGNQPQHF
TGCGCCAGCAGCCAAACCAGGGGGCCCGGCAATCAGCCCCAGCATTTT
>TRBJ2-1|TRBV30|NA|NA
CAWSVSDLNEQFF
TGTGCCTGGAGTGTAAGTGACCTTAATGAGCAGTTCTTC
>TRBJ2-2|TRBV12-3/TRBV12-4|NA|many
CASNPERIQAGELFF
TGTGCCAGCAATCCCGAGCGTATCCAGGCCGGGGAGCTGTTTTTT
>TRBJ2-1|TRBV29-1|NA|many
CSVIPRTGYNEQFF
TGCAGCGTTATCCCTCGTACTGGGTACAATGAGCAGTTCTTC
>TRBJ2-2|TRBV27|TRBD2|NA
CASSLLAGVRNGELFF
TGTGCCAGCAGTTTATTAGCGGGAGTACGAAACGGGGAGCTGTTTTTT
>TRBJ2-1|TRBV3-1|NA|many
CASSQDIPYNEQFF
TGTGCCAGCAGCCAAGATATCCCCTACAATGAGCAGTTCTTC
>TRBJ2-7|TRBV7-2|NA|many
CASSLGGVEQYF
TGTGCCAGCAGCTTAGGCGGGGTTGAGCAGTACTTC
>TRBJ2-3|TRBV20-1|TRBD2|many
CSALRTSGDTQYF
TGCAGTGCTCTCCGGACTAGCGGGGATACGCAGTATTTT
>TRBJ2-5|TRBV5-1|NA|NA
CASSLASGVETQYF
TGCGCCAGCAGCTTGGCTTCCGGGGTAGAGACCCAGTACTTC
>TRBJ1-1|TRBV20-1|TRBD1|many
CSANDRVTEAFF
TGCAGTGCAAACGACAGGGTCACTGAAGCTTTCTTT
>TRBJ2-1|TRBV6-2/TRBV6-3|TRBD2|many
CASSLQTVPSGLAGVYEQFF
TGTGCCAGCAGTCTACAGACTGTTCCTTCGGGACTAGCGGGAGTATATGAGCAGTTCTTC
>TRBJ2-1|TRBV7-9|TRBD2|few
CASSLGGGRDNEQFF
TGTGCCAGCAGCTTAGGAGGCGGGAGGGACAATGAGCAGTTCTTC
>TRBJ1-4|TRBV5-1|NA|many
CASSLRRPSEKLFF
TGCGCCAGCAGCTTGCGTCGCCCATCTGAAAAACTGTTTTTT
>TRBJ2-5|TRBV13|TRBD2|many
CASSSSPGLAGAETQYF
TGTGCCAGCAGTTCTTCACCCGGACTAGCGGGAGCAGAGACCCAGTACTTC
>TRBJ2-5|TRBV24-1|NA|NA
CATSVGSQETQYF
TGTGCCACCAGTGTGGGCAGCCAAGAGACCCAGTACTTC